This TCR beta chain was observed in a study of blood T cell repertoires in COVID-19. For the study at large: Whether acute or convalescent, the COVID-19 samples came from the United States, Italy and Spain.

The CDR3 extends over 15 amino acids. From germline, CDR1 is KGHSH and CDR2 LQKENI. V was pared by 1 base and J by 4 bases, with 7 bases of the junction left unmatched. This clone was seen only once. TCRdb's copy holds only in-frame clones and misses some; the assay was immunoSEQ multiplex PCR. This sample carries approximately 140,000 clones, 80% to 90% of them seen once, and the ten largest clones take around 15%. Sequenced sample: peripheral blood. The source is a man aged 18 to 30 with COVID-19, enrolled during active disease. The gene calls are TRBV18 and TRBJ2-7, with TRBD1 matching 7 bases. CDR3 coding DNA: TGTGCCAGCTCACCACGGCAAGGGGGCGGATACGAGCAGTACTTC. Its translation: CASSPRQGGGYEQYF. Based on the CDR3 plus reference TRBV18 and TRBJ2-7, the full variable domain is NAGVMQNPRHLVRRRGQEARLRCSPMKGHSHVYWYRQLPEEGLKFMVYLQKENIIDESGMPKERFSAEFPKEGPSILRIQQVVRGDSAAYFCASSPRQGGGYEQYFGPGTRLTVT.